A single sample gave rise to the 4 T cell receptor beta chains below, sequenced in a study of cytomegalovirus exposure and HLA in healthy donors. A multiplex PCR was run with 60 Vbeta primers and 13 Jbeta primers. The method was immunoSEQ multiplex PCR; TCRdb's version includes in-frame clones alone and lacks a portion of them. The sample holds about 150,000 clones, roughly 88% seen once. The specimen was PBMCs. The receptors originated from a woman aged 18-29 years in good health and CMV-seronegative.

This rearrangement joins TRBV11-2 to TRBJ2-7; D uncertain. This CDR3 comprises 15 residues. Germline lookup yields CDR1 SGHAT and CDR2 FQNNGV. V was trimmed by 4 bases and J by 3 bases, leaving 16 bases between them. CDR3 DNA sequence: TGTGCCAGCAGCTCAGCGTGGCTGTCCGGCTACGAGCAGTACTTC. Amino acids: CASSSAWLSGYEQYF.

This chain connects TRBV18 to TRBJ1-6; TRBD1 might be the D (6 bases). Germline loops: CDR1 KGHSH, CDR2 LQKENI. Trimming removed 3 bases at V and 7 bases at J, with 7 bases between. The CDR3 is 13 amino acids. The CDR3 region is CASSPGQNSPLHF. In nucleotides, the CDR3 is TGTGCCAGCTCACCCGGACAGAATTCACCCCTCCACTTT.

About this clone: The junction shows a germline mismatch at one end, possibly a read error. The same CDR3 can be traced to other DNA sequences in this sample. The chain links TRBV4-1 to TRBJ1-6, with 10 nucleotides matching TRBD1. The CDR3 has 17 residues. Germline CDR1 and CDR2: MGHRA and YSYEKL. The CDR3 protein is CASSPRPGTGEDSPLHF. In DNA form, the CDR3 reads TGCGCCAGCAGCCCGCGCCCGGGGACAGGGGAGGATTCACCCCTCCATTTT.

The chain recombines TRBV25-1 with TRBJ2-1; D perhaps matches TRBD1 (6 bases). CDR1 is MGHDK, CDR2 SYGVNS, per germline. V was pared by 2 bases and J by 7 bases, with 15 bases between. The CDR3 has 15 residues. In nucleotides, the CDR3 is TGTGCCAGCAGTGAAATGGCAGGGGACCGGAATGAGCAGTTCTTC. Protein product: CASSEMAGDRNEQFF.